The rows below give T cell receptor beta chains drawn from one sample of a study of T cell repertoires in cytomegalovirus infection. The antigens for these receptors are not known. TCRdb processed the reads anew with MiXCR; each CDR3 protein has one entry. The table includes some 320,000 distinct CDR3 sequences, under 35% detected once. The sequencing here drew on cultured PBMCs, taken from culture after CMV antigen stimulation. The receptors stem from a human donor in good health (CMV status not recorded). Some clones in this sample may be carry-over from other donors' samples. The CDR3 runs from the conserved cysteine through the conserved F or W. The D gene is left open where the match is weak. For some rows the clone size is stated as once, few or many, or as a class when expanded; others skip it.

clone_size cdr3_length j_call v_call d_call cdr3_nt cdr3_aa
. 15 TRBJ2-1 TRBV6-8 TRBD2 TGTGCCAGCAGTACCCTAGCGGGAGGGGCAAATGAGCAGTTCTTC CASSTLAGGANEQFF
. 16 TRBJ2-3 TRBV4-1 TRBD2 TGCGCCAGCAGCCAATGGACTAGCGGTTACACAGATACGCAGTATTTT CASSQWTSGYTDTQYF
few 14 TRBJ1-3 TRBV5-8 TRBD1 TGTGCCAGCAGCTTGGGGGACAGAGGAAACACCATATATTTT CASSLGDRGNTIYF
few 16 TRBJ2-3 TRBV24-1 TRBD2 TGTGCCACCAGTGATGCGGCTAGCGGGAGGACAGATACGCAGTATTTT CATSDAASGRTDTQYF
few 16 TRBJ2-1 TRBV6-6 . TGTGCCAGCAGTGGACGGCGGGGGCCTTCCTACAATGAGCAGTTCTTC CASSGRRGPSYNEQFF
once 14 TRBJ2-1 TRBV7-2 TRBD2 TGTGCCAGCAGTCGGGGACTAGATCCCAATGAGCAGTTCTTC CASSRGLDPNEQFF
. 16 TRBJ2-7 TRBV27 . TGTGCCAGCAGTTTATCGGGAAACGGGGTGTCCTACGAGCAGTACTTC CASSLSGNGVSYEQYF
once 17 TRBJ2-5 TRBV9 TRBD2 TGTGCCAGCAGCGTAGGACTAGCGGGGGGCAGGGGAGAGACCCAGTACTTC CASSVGLAGGRGETQYF
. 17 TRBJ1-2 TRBV6-6 TRBD1 TGTGCCAGCAGTCGCGCCCCTACAGGGGGCGGCAACTATGGCTACACCTTC CASSRAPTGGGNYGYTF
. 12 TRBJ1-5 TRBV7-9 . TGTGCCAGCAGTTGGGGAAGGCAGCCCCAGCATTTT CASSWGRQPQHF
few 16 TRBJ2-7 TRBV6-1 TRBD2 TGTGCCAGCAGCGACCATTCAACTAGCGGGAGACCCCAGCAGTACTTC CASSDHSTSGRPQQYF
few 14 TRBJ2-5 TRBV7-6 . TGTGCCAGCAGCTTAGGTCCTCTGGGGGAGACCCAGTACTTC CASSLGPLGETQYF
once 15 TRBJ2-7 TRBV11-1 TRBD2 TGTGCCAGCAGCTTAAGGCGGGGGGTCGTCTACGAGCAGTACTTC CASSLRRGVVYEQYF
. 17 TRBJ2-5 TRBV6-2/TRBV6-3 TRBD2 TGTGCCAGCAGTTACGCAGCTAGCGGGAGTAGCGGACAGACCCAGTACTTC CASSYAASGSSGQTQYF
. 14 TRBJ2-7 TRBV28 TRBD2 TGTGCCAGCTATGGGCTAGCGGAATCCTACGAGCAGTACTTC CASYGLAESYEQYF
few 15 TRBJ2-1 TRBV20-1 . TGCAGTGCTAGCGGTTCTGCGGGCTCCTACAATGAGCAGTTCTTC CSASGSAGSYNEQFF
. 14 TRBJ2-7 TRBV6-5 . TGTGCCAGCAGTTACTCCGTCGCGGGGACCGAGCAGTACTTC CASSYSVAGTEQYF
few 13 TRBJ2-1 TRBV7-3 TRBD1 TGTGCCAGCAGCACGGGGACAGACAATGAGCAGTTCTTC CASSTGTDNEQFF
many 14 TRBJ2-1 TRBV28 . TGTGCCAGCAGCCCGGGACTTCCCCCCAATGAGCAGTTCTTC CASSPGLPPNEQFF
few 14 TRBJ1-1 TRBV2 TRBD1 TGTGCCAGCAGTGGACAGGGAAGATTAACTGAAGCTTTCTTT CASSGQGRLTEAFF
. 15 TRBJ1-4 TRBV5-1 . TGCGCCAGCAGCCCTACAGGAGGAGTAGGGGAAAAACTGTTTTTT CASSPTGGVGEKLFF
many 14 TRBJ2-7 TRBV7-9 TRBD1 TGTGCCAGCAGCTCTCGGACAGGGGTCTACGAGCAGTACTTC CASSSRTGVYEQYF
. 20 TRBJ2-6 TRBV10-3 TRBD1 TGTGCCATCAGTGAGTCTACGGGAACAGGGGGTGCGCATGGGGCCAACGTCCTGACTTTC CAISESTGTGGAHGANVLTF
few 16 TRBJ2-1 TRBV6-1 . TGTGCCAGCAGTCCCTCCGGGACAACTGGATACAATGAGCAGTTCTTC CASSPSGTTGYNEQFF
few 13 TRBJ1-2 TRBV15 . TGTGCCACCAGCAGAGCGGGTATCTATGGCTACACCTTC CATSRAGIYGYTF
few 15 TRBJ1-5 TRBV4-1 TRBD1 TGCGCCAGCAGCCAAGATCCCACAGGGGATCAGCCCCAGCATTTT CASSQDPTGDQPQHF
. 15 TRBJ2-5 TRBV7-6 TRBD1 TGTGCCAGCAGCCCAACAGGGGCAGGTTGGGAGACCCAGTACTTC CASSPTGAGWETQYF
. 16 TRBJ1-5 TRBV19 . TGTGCCAGTAGTAATCCGCAGGGGTATAGCAATCAGCCCCAGCATTTT CASSNPQGYSNQPQHF
few 19 TRBJ2-6 TRBV4-2 TRBD2 TGTGCCAGCAGCCTCGGGACTAGCGGATTGGCCTCTGGGGCCAACGTCCTGACTTTC CASSLGTSGLASGANVLTF
few 14 TRBJ1-4 TRBV6-6 . TGTGCCAGCAGTTACTCGGCGGGGATTGAAAAACTGTTTTTT CASSYSAGIEKLFF
few 15 TRBJ1-4 TRBV10-3 . TGTGCCATCAGTGAGTCTGGGAGCCGAAATGAAAAACTGTTTTTT CAISESGSRNEKLFF
many 17 TRBJ2-1 TRBV7-9 . TGTGCCAGCAGCCTTTCTATCGCAGGGGACGTCTACAATGAGCAGTTCTTC CASSLSIAGDVYNEQFF
. 14 TRBJ1-6 TRBV29-1 . TGCAGCGTTGAAATTCCGGGCGGAAATTCACCCCTCCACTTT CSVEIPGGNSPLHF
few 14 TRBJ1-2 TRBV12-3/TRBV12-4 TRBD1 TGTGCCAGCAGCCCGGGACAGGGGGTCTATGGCTACACCTTC CASSPGQGVYGYTF
. 14 TRBJ2-3 TRBV28 . TGTGCCCCGTCGCGGCTGGGAGGTCTAGATACGCAGTATTTT CAPSRLGGLDTQYF
. 13 TRBJ1-5 TRBV30 . TGTGCCTGGGGGGACGGAATCAATCAGCCCCAGCATTTT CAWGDGINQPQHF
few 14 TRBJ2-2 TRBV6-4 . TGTGCCAGCAGTCCGGCAGCGAACACCGGGGAGCTGTTTTTT CASSPAANTGELFF
many 18 TRBJ2-7 TRBV7-2 . TGTGCCAGCAGCTTACGGGGAAGGACGGGGGCGAGCTCCTACGAGCAGTACTTC CASSLRGRTGASSYEQYF
. 15 TRBJ2-7 TRBV4-2 . TGTGCCAGCAGCCAAGATCATCAGCGTACCTACGAGCAGTACTTC CASSQDHQRTYEQYF
many 12 TRBJ2-7 TRBV7-2 . TGTGCCAGCAGGGGGGAGGCCTATGAGCAGTACTTC CASRGEAYEQYF
. 13 TRBJ1-1 TRBV2 . TGTGCCAGCGGGGGACATTGGAACACTGAAGCTTTCTTT CASGGHWNTEAFF
many 15 TRBJ2-3 TRBV7-2 . TGTGCCAGCAGCCTCGACAGGCAAAACACAGATACGCAGTATTTT CASSLDRQNTDTQYF
. 15 TRBJ1-1 TRBV4-2 . TGTGCCAGCAGCCAACGAGGGAGAGAGGGCACTGAAGCTTTCTTT CASSQRGREGTEAFF
few 14 TRBJ2-4 TRBV7-2 . TGTGCCAGCAGCTCCGGGACAACGAAAAACATTCAGTACTTC CASSSGTTKNIQYF
. 19 TRBJ2-1 TRBV7-8 TRBD2 TGTGCCAGCAGCTTAGCAACGGCGGGGGGGCTAAGCTCCTACAATGAGCAGTTCTTC CASSLATAGGLSSYNEQFF
. 16 TRBJ2-6 TRBV27 . TGTGCCAGCAGGCCCAGGGGAGGCTCTGGGGCCAACGTCCTGACTTTC CASRPRGGSGANVLTF
once 12 TRBJ1-4 TRBV12-3/TRBV12-4 . TGTGCCAGCAGGTTCGGGGTTGAAAAACTGTTTTTT CASRFGVEKLFF
. 15 TRBJ2-5 TRBV11-2 . TGTGCCAGCAGCTCCTGGACAGATTTTCAAGAGACCCAGTACTTC CASSSWTDFQETQYF
. 13 TRBJ1-5 TRBV12-3/TRBV12-4 . TGTGCCAGCAGTGCAGGGGCTAGACAGCCCCAGCATTTT CASSAGARQPQHF
. 17 TRBJ2-7 TRBV7-9 TRBD1 TGTGCCAGCAGCTTAATTACAGGGGCCTCTTCCTACTACGAGCAGTACTTC CASSLITGASSYYEQYF
few 15 TRBJ1-4 TRBV7-6 TRBD1 TGTGCCAGCAGCTTAGCAGGGGGCTGGGGTGAAAAACTGTTTTTT CASSLAGGWGEKLFF
. 16 TRBJ2-5 TRBV19 . TGTGCCAGTAGTATCCGGGACGGTATGTCTCAAGAGACCCAGTACTTC CASSIRDGMSQETQYF
few 15 TRBJ2-2 TRBV6-1 . TGTGCCAGCAGGAACGGAGGGAGGTACACCGGGGAGCTGTTTTTT CASRNGGRYTGELFF
. 15 TRBJ1-5 TRBV2 TRBD1 TGTGCCAGCAGGGGGACAGGGGAGGGCAATCAGCCCCAGCATTTT CASRGTGEGNQPQHF
few 15 TRBJ1-1 TRBV19 . TGTGCCAGTAGTATGTCAAGACGGATGAACACTGAAGCTTTCTTT CASSMSRRMNTEAFF
once 14 TRBJ1-2 TRBV2 . TGTGCCAGCAGAGATACTGGGACCTTCTATGGCTACACCTTC CASRDTGTFYGYTF
. 18 TRBJ2-7 TRBV20-1 . TGCAGTGCTAGAGAGTCAGGACAGGAAATTACGGGGGGCTACGAGCAGTACTTC CSARESGQEITGGYEQYF
. 15 TRBJ1-5 TRBV18 TRBD1 TGTGCCAGCTCACCACAGGGACAGAACAATCAGCCCCAGCATTTT CASSPQGQNNQPQHF
. 11 TRBJ2-7 TRBV7-8 . TGTGCCAGCAGCCCTTACAGCGAGCAGTACTTC CASSPYSEQYF
. 14 TRBJ1-4 TRBV28 . TGTGCCAGCAGTCGGGGGGGAACTAATGAAAAACTGTTTTTT CASSRGGTNEKLFF